This T cell receptor (beta chain) was observed in a study of tumor-infiltrating lymphocytes in primary liver carcinoma. The tissue used was unsorted bulk material of 20-30 mg. RNA and DNA were co-extracted from it with the AllPrep DNA/RNA mini kit. The patients presented with primary liver carcinoma, which was managed through surgical resection. Five separate regions per tumor were sampled. Whichever tumor sample was examined, it had over 75% viable tumor cells. The template, roughly 510 ng total RNA, yielded TCR beta cDNA made with a constant-region primer. Libraries for TCR beta were built through three nested multiplex PCR rounds, which together made up a slightly modified ARM-PCR procedure. TCRdb independently ran MiXCR on the multiplex PCR reads; one entry per CDR3 protein. Found here are about 200,000 distinct CDR3 sequences, around four fifths of them singletons; the top ten hold 15% to 20%.

This clonotype was counted only a few times. With a much larger clone just one base away, this may be a read error. The sequence derives from a man between 40 and 49 years old with primary liver carcinoma and hepatitis B virus infection. Sequencing was performed on tumor tissue from primary liver carcinoma.

CDR3 DNA: TGTGCCAGCAGTGAAGCGCTCTACGAGCATTACTTC. It specifies CASSEALYEHYF. The chain couples TRBV6-1 to TRBJ2-7; no definite D call. Germline loops: CDR1 MNHNS, CDR2 SASEGT. This CDR3 has 12 amino acids.